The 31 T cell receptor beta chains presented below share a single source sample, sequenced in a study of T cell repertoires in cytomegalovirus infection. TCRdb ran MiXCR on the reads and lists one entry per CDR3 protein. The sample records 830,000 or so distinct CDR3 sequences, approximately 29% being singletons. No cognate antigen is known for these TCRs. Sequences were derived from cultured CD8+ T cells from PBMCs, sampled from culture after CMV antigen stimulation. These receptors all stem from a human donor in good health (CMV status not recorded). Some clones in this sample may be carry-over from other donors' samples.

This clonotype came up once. CDR3 nucleotides: TGCAGCGTTCGGGGGAAATCTTGGGGAGCTTTCTTT. Amino acid sequence: CSVRGKSWGAFF. The chain joins TRBV29-1 to TRBJ1-1; TRBD1 might be the D (5 bases). V gave up 5 bases and J gave up 10 bases, with 17 bases separating them. There are 12 residues in the CDR3. Germline CDR1 SQVTM, CDR2 ANQGSEA.

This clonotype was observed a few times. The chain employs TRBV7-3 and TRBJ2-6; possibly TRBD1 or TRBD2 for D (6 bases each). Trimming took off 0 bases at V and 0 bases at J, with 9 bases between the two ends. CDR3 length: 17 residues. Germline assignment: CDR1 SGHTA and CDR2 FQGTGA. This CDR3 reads CASSLTGGISGANVLTF. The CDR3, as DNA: TGTGCCAGCAGCTTAACAGGGGGGATCTCTGGGGCCAACGTCCTGACTTTC.

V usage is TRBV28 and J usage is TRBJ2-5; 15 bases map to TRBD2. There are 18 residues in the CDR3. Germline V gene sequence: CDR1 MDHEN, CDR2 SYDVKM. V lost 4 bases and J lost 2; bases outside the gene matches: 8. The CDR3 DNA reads TGTGCCAGCAGTTCCAGGGGGACTAGCGGGGGGACACAAGAGACCCAGTACTTC. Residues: CASSSRGTSGGTQETQYF.

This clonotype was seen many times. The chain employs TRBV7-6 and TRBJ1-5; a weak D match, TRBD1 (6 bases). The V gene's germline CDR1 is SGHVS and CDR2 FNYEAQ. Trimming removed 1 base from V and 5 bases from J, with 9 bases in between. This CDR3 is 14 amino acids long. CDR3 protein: CASSLGGGDQPQHF. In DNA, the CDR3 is TGTGCCAGCAGCTTAGGCGGGGGCGATCAGCCCCAGCATTTT.

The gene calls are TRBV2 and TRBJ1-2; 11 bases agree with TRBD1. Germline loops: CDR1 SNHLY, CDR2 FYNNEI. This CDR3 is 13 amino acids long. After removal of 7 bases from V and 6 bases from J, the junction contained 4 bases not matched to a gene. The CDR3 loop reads CASTGQGAHGYTF. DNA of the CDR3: TGTGCCAGCACCGGACAGGGGGCCCATGGCTACACCTTC.

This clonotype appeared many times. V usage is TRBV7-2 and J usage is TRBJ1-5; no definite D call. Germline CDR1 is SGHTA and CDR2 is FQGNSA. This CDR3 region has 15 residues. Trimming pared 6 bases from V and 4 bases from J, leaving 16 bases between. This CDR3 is CASSNYMAPNQPQHF. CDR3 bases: TGTGCCAGCAGTAACTATATGGCACCTAATCAGCCCCAGCATTTT.

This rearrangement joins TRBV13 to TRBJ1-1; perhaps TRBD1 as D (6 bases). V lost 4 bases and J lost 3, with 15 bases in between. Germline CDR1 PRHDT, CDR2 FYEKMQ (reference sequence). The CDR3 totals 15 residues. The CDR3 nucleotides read TGTGCCAGCAGCTGGGGTGGGGGCTTGTACACTGAAGCTTTCTTT. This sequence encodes CASSWGGGLYTEAFF. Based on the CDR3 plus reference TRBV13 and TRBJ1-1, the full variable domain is AAGVIQSPRHLIKEKRETATLKCYPIPRHDTVYWYQQGPGQDPQFLISFYEKMQSDKGSIPDRFSAQQFSDYHSELNMSSLELGDSALYFCASSWGGGLYTEAFFGQGTRLTVV.

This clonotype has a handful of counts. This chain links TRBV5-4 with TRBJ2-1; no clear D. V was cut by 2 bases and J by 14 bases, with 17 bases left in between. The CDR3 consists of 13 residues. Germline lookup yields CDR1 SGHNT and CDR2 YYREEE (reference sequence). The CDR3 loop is CASSFLEHNAEFF. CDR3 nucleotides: TGTGCCAGCAGCTTTTTGGAGCACAATGCGGAGTTCTTC.

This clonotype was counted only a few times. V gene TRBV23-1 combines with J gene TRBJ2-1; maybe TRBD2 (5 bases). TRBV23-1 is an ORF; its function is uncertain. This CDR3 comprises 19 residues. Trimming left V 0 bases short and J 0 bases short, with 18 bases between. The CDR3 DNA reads TGCGCCAGCAGTCAATCGAGAACGGGGATCCAGAGCTCCTACAATGAGCAGTTCTTC. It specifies CASSQSRTGIQSSYNEQFF.

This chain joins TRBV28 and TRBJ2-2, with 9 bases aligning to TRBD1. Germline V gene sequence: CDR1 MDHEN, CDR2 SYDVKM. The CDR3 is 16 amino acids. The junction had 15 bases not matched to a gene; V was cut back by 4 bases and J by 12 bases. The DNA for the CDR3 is TGTGCCAGCAGTTCCCCGACAGGGGGGGGCCGGGGACAGCTGTTTTTT. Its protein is CASSSPTGGGRGQLFF.

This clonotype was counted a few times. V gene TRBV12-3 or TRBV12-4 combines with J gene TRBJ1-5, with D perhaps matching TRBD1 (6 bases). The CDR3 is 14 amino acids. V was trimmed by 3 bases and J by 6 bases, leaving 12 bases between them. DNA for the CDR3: TGTGCCAGCAGTTTGACAGGACCGGTTCAGCCCCAGCATTTT. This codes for CASSLTGPVQPQHF.

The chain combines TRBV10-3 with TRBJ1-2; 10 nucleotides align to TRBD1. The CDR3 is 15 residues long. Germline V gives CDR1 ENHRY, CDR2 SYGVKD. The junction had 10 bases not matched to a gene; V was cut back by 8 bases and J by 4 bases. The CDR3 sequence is CAIPGGTGASYGYTF. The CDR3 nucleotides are TGTGCCATCCCCGGAGGGACAGGGGCGAGCTATGGCTACACCTTC.

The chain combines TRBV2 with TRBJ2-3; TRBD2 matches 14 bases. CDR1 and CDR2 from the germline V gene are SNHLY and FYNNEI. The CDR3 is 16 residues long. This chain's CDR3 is CVNLGTSGGSTDTQYF. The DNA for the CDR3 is TGTGTCAACCTCGGGACTAGCGGGGGTAGCACAGATACGCAGTATTTT.

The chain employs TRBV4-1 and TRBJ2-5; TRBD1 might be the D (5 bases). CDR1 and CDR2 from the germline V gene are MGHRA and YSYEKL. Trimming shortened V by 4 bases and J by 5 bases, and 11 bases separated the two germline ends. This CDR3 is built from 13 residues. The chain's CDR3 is CASSPQGEETQYF. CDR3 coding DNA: TGCGCCAGCAGCCCTCAGGGTGAGGAGACCCAGTACTTC.

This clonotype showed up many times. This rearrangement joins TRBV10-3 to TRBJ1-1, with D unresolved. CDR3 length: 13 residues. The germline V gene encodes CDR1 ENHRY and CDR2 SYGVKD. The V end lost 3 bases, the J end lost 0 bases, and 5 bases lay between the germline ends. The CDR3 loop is CAISDTMNTEAFF. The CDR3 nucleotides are TGTGCCATCAGTGACACAATGAACACTGAAGCTTTCTTT.

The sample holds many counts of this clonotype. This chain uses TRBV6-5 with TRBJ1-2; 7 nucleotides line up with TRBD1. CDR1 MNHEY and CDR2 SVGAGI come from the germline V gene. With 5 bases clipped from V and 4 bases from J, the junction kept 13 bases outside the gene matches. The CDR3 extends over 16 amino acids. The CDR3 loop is CASSPRDSRKIYGYTF. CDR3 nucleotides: TGTGCCAGCAGTCCCCGGGACAGTCGAAAAATCTATGGCTACACCTTC.

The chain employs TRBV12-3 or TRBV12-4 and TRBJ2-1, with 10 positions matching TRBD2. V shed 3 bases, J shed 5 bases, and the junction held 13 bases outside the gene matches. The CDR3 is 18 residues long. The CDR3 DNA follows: TGTGCCAGCAGTTTGGCTAGCGGGGGCTTCTCTCTCGACAATGAGCAGTTCTTC. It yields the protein CASSLASGGFSLDNEQFF.

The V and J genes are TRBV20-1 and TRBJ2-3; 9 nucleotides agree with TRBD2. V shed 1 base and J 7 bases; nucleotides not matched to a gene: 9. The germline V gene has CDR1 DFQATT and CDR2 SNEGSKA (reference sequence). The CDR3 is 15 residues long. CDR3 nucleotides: TGCAGTGCTAGAGTCCTTAGCGGGGGAGGAAATACGCAGTATTTT. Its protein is CSARVLSGGGNTQYF.

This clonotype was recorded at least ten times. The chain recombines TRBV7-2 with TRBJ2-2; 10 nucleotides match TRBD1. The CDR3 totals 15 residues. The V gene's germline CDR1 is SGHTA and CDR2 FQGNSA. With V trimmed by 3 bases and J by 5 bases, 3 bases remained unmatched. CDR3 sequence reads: CASSFWTGGTGELFF. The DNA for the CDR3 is TGTGCCAGCAGCTTCTGGACAGGGGGGACCGGGGAGCTGTTTTTT.

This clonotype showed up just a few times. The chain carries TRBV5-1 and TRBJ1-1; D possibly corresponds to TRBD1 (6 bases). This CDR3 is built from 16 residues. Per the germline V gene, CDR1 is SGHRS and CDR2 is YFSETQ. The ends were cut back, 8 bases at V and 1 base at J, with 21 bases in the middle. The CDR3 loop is CASSLQVGQTNTEAFF. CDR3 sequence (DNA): TGCGCCAGTTCTTTGCAAGTCGGACAGACGAACACTGAAGCTTTCTTT.

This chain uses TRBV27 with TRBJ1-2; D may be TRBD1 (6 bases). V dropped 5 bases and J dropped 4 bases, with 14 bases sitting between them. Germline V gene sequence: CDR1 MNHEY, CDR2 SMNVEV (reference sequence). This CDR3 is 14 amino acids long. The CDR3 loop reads CASSARGGGYGYTF. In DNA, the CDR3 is TGTGCCAGCAGTGCGCGCGGGGGCGGCTATGGCTACACCTTC.

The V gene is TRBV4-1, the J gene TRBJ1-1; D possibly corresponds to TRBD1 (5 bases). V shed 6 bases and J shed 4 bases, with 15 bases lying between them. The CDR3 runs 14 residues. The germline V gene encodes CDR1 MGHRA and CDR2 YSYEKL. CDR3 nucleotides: TGCGCCAGCAGACTCCGGGAGGGGATCACTGAAGCTTTCTTT. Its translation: CASRLREGITEAFF.

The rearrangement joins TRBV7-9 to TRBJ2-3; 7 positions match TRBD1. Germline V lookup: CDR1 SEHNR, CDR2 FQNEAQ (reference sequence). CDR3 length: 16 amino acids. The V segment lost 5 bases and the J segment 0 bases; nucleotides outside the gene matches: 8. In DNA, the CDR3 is TGTGCCAGCAGCCCTGGACAGGAGATTAGCACAGATACGCAGTATTTT. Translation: CASSPGQEISTDTQYF.

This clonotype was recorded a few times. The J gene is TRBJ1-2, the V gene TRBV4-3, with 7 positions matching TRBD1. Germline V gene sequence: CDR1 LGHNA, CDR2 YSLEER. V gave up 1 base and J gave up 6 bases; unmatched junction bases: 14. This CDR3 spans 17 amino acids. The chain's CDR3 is CASSQARGDSLFHGYTF. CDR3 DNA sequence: TGCGCCAGCAGCCAAGCCCGTGGGGACAGCCTTTTTCATGGCTACACCTTC.

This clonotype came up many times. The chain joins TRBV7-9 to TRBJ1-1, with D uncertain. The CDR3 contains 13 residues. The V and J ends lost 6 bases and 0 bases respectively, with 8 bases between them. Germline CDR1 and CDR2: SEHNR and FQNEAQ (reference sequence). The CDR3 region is CASRPTLNTEAFF. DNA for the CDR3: TGTGCCAGCAGACCTACCTTGAACACTGAAGCTTTCTTT. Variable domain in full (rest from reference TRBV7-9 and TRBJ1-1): DTGVSQNPRHKITKRGQNVTFRCDPISEHNRLYWYRQTLGQGPEFLTYFQNEAQLEKSRLLSDRFSAERPKGSFSTLEIQRTEQGDSAMYLCASRPTLNTEAFFGQGTRLTVV.

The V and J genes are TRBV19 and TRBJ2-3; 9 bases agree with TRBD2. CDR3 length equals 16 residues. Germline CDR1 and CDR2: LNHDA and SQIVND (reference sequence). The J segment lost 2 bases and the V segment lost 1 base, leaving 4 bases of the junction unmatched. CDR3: CASSIGTSVLTDTQYF. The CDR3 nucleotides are TGTGCCAGTAGTATAGGGACTAGCGTGCTCACAGATACGCAGTATTTT.

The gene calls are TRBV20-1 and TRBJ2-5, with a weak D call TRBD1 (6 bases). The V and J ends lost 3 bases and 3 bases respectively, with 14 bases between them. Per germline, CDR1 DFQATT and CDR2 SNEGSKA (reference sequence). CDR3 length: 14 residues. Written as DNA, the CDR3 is TGCAGTGCTAGTAATTGGGGGCTGGAAGAGACCCAGTACTTC. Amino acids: CSASNWGLEETQYF.

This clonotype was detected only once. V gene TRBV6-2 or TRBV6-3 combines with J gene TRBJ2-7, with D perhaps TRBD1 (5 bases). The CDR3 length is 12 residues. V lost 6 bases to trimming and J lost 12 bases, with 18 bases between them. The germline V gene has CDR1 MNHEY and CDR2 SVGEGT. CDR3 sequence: CASSSDSRRGYV. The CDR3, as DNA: TGTGCCAGCAGCTCTGACAGCCGAAGGGGGTACGTC.

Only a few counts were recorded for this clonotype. The CDR3 loop reads CASISLAVGGANVLTF. CDR3 nucleotide sequence: TGTGCCAGCATTTCCCTAGCGGTAGGCGGGGCCAACGTCCTGACTTTC. The chain uses TRBV12-3 or TRBV12-4 and TRBJ2-6, with 7 bases aligning to TRBD2. V trimming: 7 bases; J trimming: 4 bases; junction bases outside the gene matches: 10. This CDR3 region has 16 residues.

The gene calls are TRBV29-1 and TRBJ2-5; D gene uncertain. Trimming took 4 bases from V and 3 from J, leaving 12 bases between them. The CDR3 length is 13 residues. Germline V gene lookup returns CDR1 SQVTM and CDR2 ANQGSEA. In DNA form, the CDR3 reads TGCAGCGTTGTCCTTTCCAGCGAAGAGACCCAGTACTTC. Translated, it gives CSVVLSSEETQYF.

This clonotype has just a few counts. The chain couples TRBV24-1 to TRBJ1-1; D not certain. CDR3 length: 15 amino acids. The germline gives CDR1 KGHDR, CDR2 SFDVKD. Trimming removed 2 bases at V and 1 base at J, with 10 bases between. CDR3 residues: CATSDWFPTNTEAFF. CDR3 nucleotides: TGTGCCACCAGTGATTGGTTCCCAACGAACACTGAAGCTTTCTTT.